This T cell receptor (beta chain) is from a study of blood T cell repertoires in COVID-19. Study details: Donors in the United States, Italy and Spain gave samples during acute or convalescent COVID-19. T cells, B-cell-depleted T cells, or PBMCs supplied cDNA or gDNA.

Germline CDR1 GTSNPN, CDR2 SVGIG (reference sequence). V lost 1 base, J lost 6 bases, and 5 bases stayed unmatched. The length of the CDR3 is 13 residues. Per the study methods: Amplifying reference gene primers gave estimates of nucleated cell counts. Generated by immunoSEQ multiplex PCR, the TCRdb table keeps only in-frame clones and is missing some. V, J and clone size are those of that table, while D and trimming were read from the DNA. This table holds 250,000 or so clones, about 79% found once. This TCR came from a man aged 35-49 years who had recovered from COVID-19. The sample consisted of peripheral blood. The chain uses TRBV30 and TRBJ2-7; 8 bases map to TRBD1. CDR3 protein: CAWSAQQGVEQYF. The DNA of the CDR3 is TGTGCCTGGAGTGCCCAACAGGGGGTCGAGCAGTACTTC. Full variable domain (outside the CDR3, taken from reference TRBV30 and TRBJ2-7): SQTIHQWPATLVQPVGSPLSLECTVEGTSNPNLYWYRQAAGRGLQLLFYSVGIGQISSEVPQNLSASRPQDRQFILSSKKLLLSDSGFYLCAWSAQQGVEQYFGPGTRLTVT.